This is a list of T cell receptor beta chains from one sample in a study of beta chain features in type 1 diabetes. TCRdb's table, derived via immunoSEQ multiplex PCR, lists solely in-frame clones and lacks some. The table shows about 160,000 clones, with more than 60% occurring only once. Sample: naive CD4+ T cells from blood. The receptors originated from a man in his thirties or forties with type 1 diabetes. Both conserved end residues are part of each CDR3. D genes are given only for firm matches. The size of a clone is reported for some rows only, either as once, few or many, or as a class for expanded clones.

clone size | J gene | D gene | V gene | CDR3 protein | CDR3 DNA
. | TRBJ2-4 | . | TRBV7-8 | CASSPHREDIQYF | TGTGCCAGCAGCCCTCATAGGGAGGACATTCAGTACTTC
. | TRBJ1-6 | . | TRBV29-1 | CSVKPGSSYNSPLHF | TGCAGCGTTAAACCGGGGAGCTCCTATAATTCACCCCTCCACTTT
once | TRBJ1-3 | . | TRBV29-1 | CSVRTVSHTIYF | TGCAGCGTCAGGACAGTATCGCACACCATATATTTT
. | TRBJ2-7 | . | TRBV9 | CASSKAVAYEQYF | TGTGCCAGCAGCAAGGCGGTTGCGTACGAGCAGTACTTC
few | TRBJ2-1 | . | TRBV30 | CAWSVQEPQNEQFF | TGTGCCTGGAGTGTTCAAGAGCCGCAAAATGAGCAGTTCTTC
once | TRBJ2-3 | . | TRBV18 | CASSPGAGTSTDTQYF | TGTGCCAGCTCACCAGGTGCGGGGACTAGCACAGATACGCAGTATTTT
few | TRBJ2-1 | TRBD1 | TRBV7-2 | CASRLGQGAYNEQFF | TGTGCCAGCAGATTGGGACAGGGGGCATACAATGAGCAGTTCTTC
few | TRBJ2-5 | . | TRBV7-9 | CASSSAETQYF | TGTGCCAGCAGCTCCGCGGAGACCCAGTACTTC
. | TRBJ2-1 | . | TRBV2 | CASRSAYEQFF | TGTGCCAGCAGGTCAGCGTATGAGCAGTTCTTC
once | TRBJ2-5 | . | TRBV19 | CASSKTSIQETQYF | TGTGCCAGTAGTAAAACGTCCATCCAAGAGACCCAGTACTTC
few | TRBJ2-7 | . | TRBV9 | CASSFRDTYEQYF | TGTGCCAGCAGCTTTCGGGACACGTACGAGCAGTACTTC
. | TRBJ2-3 | . | TRBV29-1 | CSVAWVAGLRTDTQYF | TGCAGCGTTGCATGGGTTGCAGGGCTTCGCACAGATACGCAGTATTTT
. | TRBJ1-5 | . | TRBV19 | CASSILGSNQPQHF | TGTGCCAGTAGTATTTTAGGGAGCAATCAGCCCCAGCATTTT
few | TRBJ2-7 | . | TRBV9 | CASSVGNRVLDEQYF | TGTGCCAGCAGCGTAGGGAACAGGGTTCTGGACGAGCAGTACTTC
. | TRBJ1-6 | TRBD1 | TRBV4-3 | CASSQQTGLGSPLHF | TGCGCCAGCAGCCAACAGACAGGGTTGGGTTCACCCCTCCACTTT
few | TRBJ2-3 | TRBD1 | TRBV29-1 | CSVEPKTGGHTQYF | TGCAGCGTTGAACCCAAGACAGGGGGCCATACGCAGTATTTT
. | TRBJ2-5 | TRBD1 | TRBV27 | CASSQRQGWATQYF | TGTGCCAGCAGTCAAAGACAGGGTTGGGCGACCCAGTACTTC
few | TRBJ2-4 | . | TRBV5-6 | CASSPPGTNIQYF | TGTGCCAGCAGCCCGCCGGGCACAAACATTCAGTACTTC
once | TRBJ1-6 | . | TRBV13 | CASSLEGNSPLHF | TGTGCCAGCAGCTTAGAGGGGAATTCACCCCTCCACTTT
. | TRBJ2-3 | TRBD2 | TRBV4-3 | CASSPSGMSTDTQYF | TGCGCCAGCAGCCCTAGCGGGATGAGCACAGATACGCAGTATTTT
. | TRBJ2-5 | . | TRBV9 | CASSPYPNGGQETQYF | TGTGCCAGCAGCCCATACCCCAACGGGGGCCAAGAGACCCAGTACTTC
few | TRBJ1-4 | TRBD1 | TRBV29-1 | CSVRGPNEKLFF | TGCAGCGTTAGGGGGCCGAATGAAAAACTGTTTTTT
. | TRBJ1-6 | . | TRBV30 | CAWSEGLRNSPLHF | TGTGCCTGGAGTGAGGGGCTTCGTAATTCACCCCTCCACTTT
. | TRBJ1-2 | TRBD1 | TRBV6-5 | CAVGQGAAGYTF | TGTGCCGTGGGACAGGGGGCCGCTGGCTACACCTTC
. | TRBJ2-7 | . | TRBV11-2 | CASSQETEQYF | TGTGCCAGCAGCCAAGAGACCGAGCAGTACTTC
. | TRBJ1-3 | . | TRBV7-2 | CASSLHSSGNTIYF | TGTGCCAGCAGCTTACACAGCTCTGGAAACACCATATATTTT
. | TRBJ2-1 | . | TRBV2 | CASSWSYGYNEQFF | TGTGCCAGCAGCTGGTCGTATGGCTACAATGAGCAGTTCTTC
. | TRBJ2-4 | . | TRBV13 | CASSFSGTKNIQYF | TGTGCCAGCAGCTTCTCGGGAACCAAAAACATTCAGTACTTC
. | TRBJ1-1 | . | TRBV6-1 | CASSTDGNTEAFF | TGTGCCAGCAGTACAGACGGGAACACTGAAGCTTTCTTT
. | TRBJ1-2 | . | TRBV5-4 | CASNTDSYGYTF | TGTGCCAGCAATACGGACAGCTATGGCTACACCTTC
. | TRBJ2-7 | . | TRBV4-1 | CASSQDPRTAGRYEQYF | TGCGCCAGCAGCCAAGATCCCCGGACAGCTGGGAGGTACGAGCAGTACTTC
. | TRBJ2-5 | . | TRBV20-1 | CSARRQETQYF | TGCAGTGCTAGGCGCCAAGAGACCCAGTACTTC